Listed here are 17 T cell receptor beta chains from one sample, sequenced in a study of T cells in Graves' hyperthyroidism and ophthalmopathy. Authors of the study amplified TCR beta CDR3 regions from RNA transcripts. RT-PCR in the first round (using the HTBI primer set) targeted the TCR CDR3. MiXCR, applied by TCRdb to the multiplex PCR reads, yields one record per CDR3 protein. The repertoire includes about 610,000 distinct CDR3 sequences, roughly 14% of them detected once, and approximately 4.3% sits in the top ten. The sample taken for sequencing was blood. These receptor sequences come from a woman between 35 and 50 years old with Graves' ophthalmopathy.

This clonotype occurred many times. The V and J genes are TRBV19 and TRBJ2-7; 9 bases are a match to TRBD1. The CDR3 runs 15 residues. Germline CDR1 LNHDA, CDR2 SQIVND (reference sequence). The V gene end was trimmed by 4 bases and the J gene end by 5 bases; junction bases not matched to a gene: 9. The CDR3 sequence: CASSSPGQGVDEQYF. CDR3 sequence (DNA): TGTGCCAGTAGTAGTCCGGGACAGGGTGTGGACGAGCAGTACTTC. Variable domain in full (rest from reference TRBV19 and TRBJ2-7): DGGITQSPKYLFRKEGQNVTLSCEQNLNHDAMYWYRQDPGQGLRLIYYSQIVNDFQKGDIAEGYSVSREKKESFPLTVTSAQKNPTAFYLCASSSPGQGVDEQYFGPGTRLTVT.

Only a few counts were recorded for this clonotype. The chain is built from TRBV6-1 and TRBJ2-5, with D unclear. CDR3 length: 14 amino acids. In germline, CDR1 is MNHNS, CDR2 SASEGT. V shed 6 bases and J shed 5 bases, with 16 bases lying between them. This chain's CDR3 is CASSPRRTRETQYF. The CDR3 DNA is TGTGCCAGCAGCCCTCGGCGCACGCGGGAGACCCAGTACTTC.

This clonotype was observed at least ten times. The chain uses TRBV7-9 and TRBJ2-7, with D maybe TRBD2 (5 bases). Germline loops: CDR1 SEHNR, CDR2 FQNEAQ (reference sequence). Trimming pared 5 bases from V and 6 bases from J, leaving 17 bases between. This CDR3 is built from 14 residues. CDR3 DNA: TGTGCCAGCAGCCCATCGGGCTCGGCGGGCGAGCAGTACTTC. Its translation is CASSPSGSAGEQYF.

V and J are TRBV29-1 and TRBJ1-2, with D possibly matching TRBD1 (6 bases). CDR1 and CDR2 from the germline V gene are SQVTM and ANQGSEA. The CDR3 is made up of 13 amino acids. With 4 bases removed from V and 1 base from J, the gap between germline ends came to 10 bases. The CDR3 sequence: CSVVGTSNYGYTF. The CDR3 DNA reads TGCAGCGTTGTAGGGACAAGTAACTATGGCTACACCTTC.

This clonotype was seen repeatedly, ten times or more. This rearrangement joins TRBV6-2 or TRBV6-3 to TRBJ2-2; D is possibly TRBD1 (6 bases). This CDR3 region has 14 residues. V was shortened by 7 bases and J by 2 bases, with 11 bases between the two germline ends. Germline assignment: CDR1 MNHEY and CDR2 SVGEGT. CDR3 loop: CASNPGANTGELFF. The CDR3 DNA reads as TGTGCCAGCAATCCAGGGGCCAACACCGGGGAGCTGTTTTTT.

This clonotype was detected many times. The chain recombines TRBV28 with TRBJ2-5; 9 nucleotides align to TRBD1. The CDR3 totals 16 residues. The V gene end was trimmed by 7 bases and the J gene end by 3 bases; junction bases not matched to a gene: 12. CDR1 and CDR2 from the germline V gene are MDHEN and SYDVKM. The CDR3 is CASTPTGTGIEETQYF. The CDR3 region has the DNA TGTGCCAGCACCCCAACCGGGACAGGGATAGAAGAGACCCAGTACTTC.

The DNA of the CDR3 is TGTGCCAGTAGTATAGATCCTCGACAGGGGAGAGCTTTCTTT. This sequence encodes CASSIDPRQGRAFF. This sequence joins TRBV19 and TRBJ1-1; 8 bases agree with TRBD1. V trimming: 0 bases; J trimming: 10 bases; junction bases outside the gene matches: 7. Per germline, CDR1 LNHDA and CDR2 SQIVND (reference sequence). The CDR3 runs to 14 residues.

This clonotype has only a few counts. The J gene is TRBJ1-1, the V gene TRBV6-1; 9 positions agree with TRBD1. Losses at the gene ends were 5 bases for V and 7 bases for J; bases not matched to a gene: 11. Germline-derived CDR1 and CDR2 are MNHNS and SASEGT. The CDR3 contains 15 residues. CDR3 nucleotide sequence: TGTGCCAGCAGTATCATCCCGGGACAGGGTGATGAAGCTTTCTTT. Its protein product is CASSIIPGQGDEAFF.

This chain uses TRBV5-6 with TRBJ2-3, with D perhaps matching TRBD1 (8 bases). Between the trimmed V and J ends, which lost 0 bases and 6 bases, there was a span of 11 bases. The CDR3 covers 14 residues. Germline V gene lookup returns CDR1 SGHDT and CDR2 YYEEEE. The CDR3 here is CASSLVQGGDTQYF. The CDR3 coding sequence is TGTGCCAGCAGCTTGGTACAGGGGGGGGATACGCAGTATTTT.

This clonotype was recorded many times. The CDR3 DNA reads TGTGCCAGCAGCTCAGACTACAGGTACATGAACACTGAAGCTTTCTTT. Translation gives CASSSDYRYMNTEAFF. The J gene is TRBJ1-1, the V gene TRBV12-3 or TRBV12-4; perhaps TRBD1 as D (5 bases). Trimming removed 6 bases from V and 0 bases from J, with 17 bases in between. The CDR3 length is 16 residues.

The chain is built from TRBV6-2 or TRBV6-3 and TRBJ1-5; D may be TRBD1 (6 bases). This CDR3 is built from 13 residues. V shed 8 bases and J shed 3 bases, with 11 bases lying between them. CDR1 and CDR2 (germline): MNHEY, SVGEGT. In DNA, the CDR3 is TGTGCCAGCCAGTGGACAGACAATCAGCCCCAGCATTTT. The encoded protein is CASQWTDNQPQHF.

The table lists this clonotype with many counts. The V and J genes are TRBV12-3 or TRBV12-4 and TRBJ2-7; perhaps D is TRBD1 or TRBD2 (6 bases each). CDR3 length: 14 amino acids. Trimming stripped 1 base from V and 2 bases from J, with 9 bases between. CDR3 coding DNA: TGTGCCAGCAGTTTAGGAGGGGGGACCTACGAGCAGTACTTC. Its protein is CASSLGGGTYEQYF.

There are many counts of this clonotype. The CDR3 reads CSVVPYGRNPNNEQYF. The CDR3 region has the DNA TGCAGCGTTGTTCCTTACGGGAGAAATCCTAATAACGAGCAGTACTTC. The chain combines TRBV29-1 with TRBJ2-7; D possibly corresponds to TRBD2 (6 bases). Germline V gives CDR1 SQVTM, CDR2 ANQGSEA. V was shortened by 4 bases and J by 5 bases, with 24 bases between the two germline ends. The CDR3 runs to 16 residues.

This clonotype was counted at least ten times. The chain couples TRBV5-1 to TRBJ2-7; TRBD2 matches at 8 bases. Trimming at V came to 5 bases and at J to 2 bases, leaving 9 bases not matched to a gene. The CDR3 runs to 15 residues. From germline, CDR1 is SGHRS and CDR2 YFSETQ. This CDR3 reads CASRVGTSGAYEQYF. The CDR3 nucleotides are TGCGCCAGCAGGGTGGGCACTAGCGGTGCCTACGAGCAGTACTTC.

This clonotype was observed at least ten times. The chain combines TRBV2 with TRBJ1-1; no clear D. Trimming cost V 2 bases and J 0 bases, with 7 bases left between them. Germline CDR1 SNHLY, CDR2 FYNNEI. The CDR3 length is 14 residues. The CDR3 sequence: CASSERLMNTEAFF. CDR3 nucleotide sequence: TGTGCCAGCAGTGAACGCCTTATGAACACTGAAGCTTTCTTT.

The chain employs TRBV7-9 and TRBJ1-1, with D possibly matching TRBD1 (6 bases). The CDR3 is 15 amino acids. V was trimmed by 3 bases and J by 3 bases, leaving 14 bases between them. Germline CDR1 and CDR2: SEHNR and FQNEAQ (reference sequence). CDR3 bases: TGTGCCAGCAGCTTCCCTTTGGGGGGCGACACTGAAGCTTTCTTT. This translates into CASSFPLGGDTEAFF.

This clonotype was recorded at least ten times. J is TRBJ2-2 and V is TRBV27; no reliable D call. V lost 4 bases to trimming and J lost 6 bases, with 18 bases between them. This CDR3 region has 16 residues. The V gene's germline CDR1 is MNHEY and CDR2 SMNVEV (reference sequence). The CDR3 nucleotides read TGTGCCAGCAGTTCAGTCCTGATGTACCTGTCCGGGGAGCTGTTTTTT. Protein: CASSSVLMYLSGELFF.